This T cell receptor beta chain was retrieved from a study of vaccination effects on CD4 cells after COVID-19. Overall study context: Expansion with viral peptide pools was applied to antigen-specific CD4+ T cells by the ViraFEST assay prior to sequencing.

Whole-study results and caveats: Cross-reaction with common cold coronaviruses was seen in only 1 of 255 vaccine-induced clones from healthy vaccinees.

Subsequent to 10 days of culture, CD4+ T cells were isolated. Vaccine administered to participants consisted of two doses of either BNT162b2 or mRNA-1273. No vaccinee had earlier SARS-CoV-2 infection, and nucleocapsid antibodies were negative. On day 3 and again on day 7, half the medium was replaced with IL-2 medium. Repertoires were generated with immunoSEQ multiplex PCR, while TCRdb's copy carries only in-frame clones and drops some. Among around 47,000 clones, roughly 72% were seen once, and the ten largest hold 9.5% to 10%. This clone was seen once. Its antigen is unidentified. Sequencing was performed on CD4+ T cells from PBMCs cultured without peptide, taken after COVID-19 vaccination. The source of this sequence is a human donor who received a COVID-19 vaccine.

The CDR3: CASTTLAGGLDTQYF. CDR3 nucleotide sequence: TGTGCCAGCACCACACTAGCGGGGGGATTAGATACGCAGTATTTT. This chain links TRBV3-1 (or the pseudogene TRBV3-2) with TRBJ2-3; TRBD2 matches at 12 bases. The J segment lost 5 bases and the V segment lost 7 bases, leaving 7 bases of the junction unmatched. This CDR3 region has 15 residues. Per germline, CDR1 LGHDT and CDR2 YNNKEL (reference sequence).